This T cell receptor (beta chain) was recovered during a study of follicular helper T cells after annual influenza vaccination. The CDR3 totals 14 residues. Germline CDR1 and CDR2: SGHRS and YFSETQ. V lost 0 bases to trimming and J lost 3 bases; unmatched junction nucleotides: 0. Comment on this clone: Its antigen is unknown.

Assay used: immunoSEQ multiplex PCR; TCRdb lists only in-frame clones, some missing. The sample contains about 5,800 clones, 65% to 90% of which appear only once. Time point noted: 2015-2016 season, pre-vaccination. Cells are cTfh (non-naive CD4+CXCR5+PD-1+), split by ICOS and CD38 into double-positive or double-negative. Findings and limits, study-wide: Plasmablast frequency change correlated with clonality change in ICOS+CD38+ cTfh. Yearly vaccinations repeatedly recalled conserved clonotypes in ICOS+CD38+ cTfh. Day 7 ICOS+CD38+ clones were most often found later in ICOS-CD38- cTfh cells.

The chain employs TRBV5-1 and TRBJ2-3; 8 nucleotides align to TRBD2. The material was CXCR5+ CD38- circulating T follicular helper cells from blood, obtained on the day of influenza vaccination. Sample subset: circulating Tfh, non-naive CD4+CXCR5+PD-1+ (ICOS+CD38+ or ICOS-CD38-). This sequence originates from an adult who received the influenza vaccine. CDR3 sequence: CASSLAGGTDTQYF. CDR3 in DNA: TGCGCCAGCAGCTTGGCGGGGGGGACAGATACGCAGTATTTT.